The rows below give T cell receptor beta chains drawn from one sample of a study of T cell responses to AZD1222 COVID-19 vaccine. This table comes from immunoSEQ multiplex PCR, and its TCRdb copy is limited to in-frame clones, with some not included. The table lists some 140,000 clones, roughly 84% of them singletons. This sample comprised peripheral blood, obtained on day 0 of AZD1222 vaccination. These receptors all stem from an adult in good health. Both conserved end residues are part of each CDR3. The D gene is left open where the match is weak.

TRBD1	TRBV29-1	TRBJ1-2	TGCAGCGCGAGTGGGACAGGCACTAACTATGGCTACACCTTC	CSASGTGTNYGYTF
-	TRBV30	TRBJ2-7	TGTGCCTGGAGTCACCGAGGGTACGAGCAGTACTTC	CAWSHRGYEQYF
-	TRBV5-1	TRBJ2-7	TGCGCCAGCAGCCCGGATCACCAGGGTTGGCGCGAGCAGTACTTC	CASSPDHQGWREQYF
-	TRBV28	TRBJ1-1	TGTGCCAGCAGCCCCATGGGCAGGACCCCTTACACTGAAGCTTTCTTT	CASSPMGRTPYTEAFF
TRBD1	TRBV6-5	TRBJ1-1	TGTGCCAGCAGGCGGACAGGGGTTAACACTGAAGCTTTCTTT	CASRRTGVNTEAFF
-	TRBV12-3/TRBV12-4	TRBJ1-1	TGTGCCAGCAGTAACCCACCTGGGGCGCGAGCTTTCTTT	CASSNPPGARAFF
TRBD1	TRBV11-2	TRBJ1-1	TGTGCCAGCAGCTGGACAGGGCAAAACACTGAAGCTTTCTTT	CASSWTGQNTEAFF
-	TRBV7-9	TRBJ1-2	TGTGCCAGCAGCCCACAGAAGGGGGGCGAGGGGAATGGCTACACCTTC	CASSPQKGGEGNGYTF
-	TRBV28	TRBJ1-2	TGTGCCAGCAGTTCTGAGGGCTGGGGAGTCTATGGCTACACCTTC	CASSSEGWGVYGYTF
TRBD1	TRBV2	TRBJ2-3	TGTGCCAGCGGACGGACAGGGATAACGGATACGCAGTATTTT	CASGRTGITDTQYF
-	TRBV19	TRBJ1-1	TGTGCCAGTACCACGGTAGGGGGTGGGAGGCCTGAAGCTTTCTTT	CASTTVGGGRPEAFF
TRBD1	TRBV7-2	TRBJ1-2	TGTGCCAGCAGCTTAGCCCGACAGGGAGGAAACACCTTC	CASSLARQGGNTF